This TCR beta chain was sequenced during a study of CD8 T cells in Susac syndrome. Study summary: Each patient with Susac syndrome, at the time of blood draw, was therapy-naive, on corticosteroids, or on intravenous immunoglobulin alone.

When the RNA was reverse transcribed, random hexamers were used with an input of about 0.5 to 1 ug. TCR beta CDR3 was amplified by immunoSEQ covering 54 Vbeta and 13 Jbeta. TCRdb reprocessed the immunoSEQ multiplex PCR reads with MiXCR, giving one entry per CDR3 protein. The table shows some 240,000 distinct CDR3 sequences, with about 96% occurring only once. Sequencing of TCR beta was performed on blood CD8+ T cells and on blood CD4+ T cells. Sequencing was carried out using CD4+ T cells from PBMCs. The sequence was collected from a human donor with Susac syndrome.

In DNA form, the CDR3 reads TGTGCCAGCAGCTTGGGGGACAGGGCCAGGGTGTCTGAAGCTTTCTTT. Amino acid sequence: CASSLGDRARVSEAFF. The chain recombines TRBV5-4 with TRBJ1-1; 9 nucleotides line up with TRBD1. In germline, CDR1 is SGHNT, CDR2 YYREEE (reference sequence). CDR3 length: 16 residues. V shed 0 bases and J 6 bases; nucleotides not matched to a gene: 9. The full variable domain, completed using reference TRBV5-4 and TRBJ1-1, is ETGVTQSPTHLIKTRGQQVTLRCSSQSGHNTVSWYQQALGQGPQFIFQYYREEENGRGNFPPRFSGLQFPNYSSELNVNALELDDSALYLCASSLGDRARVSEAFFGQGTRLTVV.